Listed below are T cell receptor beta chains from one sample, sequenced in a study of cytomegalovirus exposure and HLA in healthy donors. TCRdb's table, derived via immunoSEQ multiplex PCR, lists solely in-frame clones and lacks some. The table shows around 120,000 clones, with about three fifths occurring only once. Material: PBMCs. The receptors shown here come from a middle-aged man in good health and CMV-seropositive. CDR3s include the opening cysteine and the closing phenylalanine or tryptophan. The D gene is left open where the match is weak. Size is stated for part of the rows, as once, few or many counts, or as a class when the clone is expanded.

v_call	j_call	d_call	cdr3_length	clone_size	cdr3_nt	cdr3_aa
TRBV5-1	TRBJ2-7	TRBD1	14	few	TGCGCCAGCAGCGACTCCGGGACAGCCTACGAGCAGTACTTC	CASSDSGTAYEQYF
TRBV2	TRBJ2-1	NA	13	NA	TGTGCCAGCAGTTATCAACCGATCCAGGAGCAGTTCTTC	CASSYQPIQEQFF
TRBV6-1	TRBJ2-1	TRBD1	15	NA	TGTGCCAGCAGTGAAGGGACAGGTAAATCCAATGAGCAGTTCTTC	CASSEGTGKSNEQFF
TRBV7-9	TRBJ2-7	NA	12	NA	TGTGCCAGCAGCTTAGTAGCAGACGAGCAGTACTTC	CASSLVADEQYF
TRBV19	TRBJ2-1	TRBD1	14	NA	TGTGCCAGTAGTTTAAGGATACAGGGGGGTGAGCAGTTCTTC	CASSLRIQGGEQFF
TRBV5-6	TRBJ2-7	TRBD1	13	NA	TGTGCCAGCAGCTTGGACAGGGGGCGCGAGCAGTACTTC	CASSLDRGREQYF
TRBV10-3	TRBJ1-1	NA	18	NA	TGTGCCATCAGTGACCCCGGGGGAGGCAAGGGGATGAACACTGAAGCTTTCTTT	CAISDPGGGKGMNTEAFF
TRBV15	TRBJ2-6	TRBD1	20	once	TGTGCCACCAGCAGAGACACCCCCGGACAGGGTGCGTCTGGGGCCAACGTCCTGACTTTC	CATSRDTPGQGASGANVLTF
TRBV30	TRBJ2-7	NA	12	NA	TGTGCCTGGACGGGTAGCTCCTACGAGCAGTACTTC	CAWTGSSYEQYF
TRBV7-9	TRBJ1-2	NA	15	NA	TGTGCCAGCAGCTCCGCACCCTCAGGGATGCGGGGCTACACCTTC	CASSSAPSGMRGYTF
TRBV10-1	TRBJ2-5	NA	15	few	TGCGCCAGCTCCGACCAGGCCGGACTCCAAGAGACCCAGTACTTC	CASSDQAGLQETQYF
TRBV5-4	TRBJ1-1	NA	14	medium-sized	TGTGCCAGCAGCTTGGAGCCAGGGGACACTGAAGCTTTCTTT	CASSLEPGDTEAFF
TRBV7-7	TRBJ2-1	NA	15	NA	TGTGCTAGCAGCTTAGACGGTACTCCCTACAATGAGCAGTTCTTC	CASSLDGTPYNEQFF
TRBV6-1	TRBJ1-4	NA	13	few	TGTGCCAGCACTAGACAGCTTAATGAAAAACTGTTTTTT	CASTRQLNEKLFF
TRBV18	TRBJ1-4	NA	13	NA	TGTGCCAGCTCACCAGGGGGCCAGGCGCAACTGTTTTTT	CASSPGGQAQLFF
TRBV19	TRBJ1-3	NA	16	NA	TGTGCCAGTAGAAATCTCCCGGGTCTGACTGGAAACACCATATATTTT	CASRNLPGLTGNTIYF
TRBV7-9	TRBJ1-2	NA	15	NA	TGTGCCAGCACCCGGAGCCTTTTAGGTGCGGATGGCTACACCTTC	CASTRSLLGADGYTF
TRBV29-1	TRBJ2-3	TRBD1	15	NA	TGCAGCGTTGAAGATCAGGGACAGGGATTAGATACGCAGTATTTT	CSVEDQGQGLDTQYF
TRBV27	TRBJ1-1	NA	12	NA	TGTGCCAGCAGGACCGGGTTCACTGAAGCTTTCTTT	CASRTGFTEAFF
TRBV5-1	TRBJ2-5	TRBD1	13	NA	TGCGCCAGCAGCCTAGGGGGCGGGGAGACCCAGTACTTC	CASSLGGGETQYF
TRBV27	TRBJ2-7	NA	11	NA	TGTGCCAGCAGTGCCTACTACGAGCAGTACTTC	CASSAYYEQYF
TRBV19	TRBJ1-1	TRBD1	14	few	TGTGCCAGTAGTATAGGACAGGGGAGAACTGAAGCTTTCTTT	CASSIGQGRTEAFF
TRBV9	TRBJ1-4	NA	13	many	TGTGCCAGCAGCCCCCCGTCCGGGGAAAAACTGTTTTTT	CASSPPSGEKLFF
TRBV6-6	TRBJ1-4	NA	14	NA	TGTGCCAGCAGTTACGGCCAGGGCGATGAAAAACTGTTTTTT	CASSYGQGDEKLFF
TRBV28	TRBJ2-5	TRBD2	13	once	TGTGCCAGCAGTTCCGGGGGGATAGAGACCCAGTACTTC	CASSSGGIETQYF
TRBV2	TRBJ1-5	TRBD1	17	NA	TGTGCCAGCAGTGGGGACAGAGAGTTTAGTCGCAATCAGCCCCAGCATTTT	CASSGDREFSRNQPQHF
TRBV7-8	TRBJ2-5	TRBD2	14	NA	TGTGCCAGCAGCTCGAGGACTAGCCAAGAGACCCAGTACTTC	CASSSRTSQETQYF
TRBV11-2	TRBJ2-1	TRBD1	15	NA	TGTGCCAGCAGCCGTCGGGACAGAGATCTCAATGAGCAGTTCTTC	CASSRRDRDLNEQFF
TRBV30	TRBJ2-7	TRBD2	13	NA	TGTGCCTGGGAGAGTAGCGGGGGGTACGAGCAGTACTTC	CAWESSGGYEQYF
TRBV4-3	TRBJ2-6	TRBD2	17	once	TGCGCCAGCAGCCTGGTAGCGGGAGCTTCGGGGGCCAACGTCCTGACTTTC	CASSLVAGASGANVLTF
TRBV7-9	TRBJ2-5	TRBD2	17	NA	TGTGCCAGCAGCCTTCGGACTAGCGGGGCCCCCCAAGAGACCCAGTACTTC	CASSLRTSGAPQETQYF
TRBV11-3	TRBJ2-7	NA	13	NA	TGTGCCAGCAGCTCCTCTAGCCCCTACGAGCAGTACTTC	CASSSSSPYEQYF
TRBV5-6	TRBJ1-1	NA	16	NA	TGTGCCAGCAGCTTGGCCGGGGTAGGAAGGAACACTGAAGCTTTCTTT	CASSLAGVGRNTEAFF
TRBV13	TRBJ2-5	TRBD2	16	NA	TGTGCCAGCAGCTTCCACTCCCGGACTAGCGGAGAGACCCAGTACTTC	CASSFHSRTSGETQYF
TRBV5-6	TRBJ2-7	NA	11	NA	TGTGCCAGCAGCTTTCTCTACGAGCAGTACTTC	CASSFLYEQYF
TRBV6-5	TRBJ2-3	TRBD2	15	NA	TGTGCCAGCAGTTACGGACTAGCGGGCACAGATACGCAGTATTTT	CASSYGLAGTDTQYF
TRBV5-4	TRBJ2-3	NA	13	few	TGTGCCAGTAAGCGGTTGAACACAGATACGCAGTATTTT	CASKRLNTDTQYF
TRBV5-1	TRBJ2-2	TRBD2	15	NA	TGCGCCAGCTCCAGAGCGGGGGCGAACACCGGGGAGCTGTTTTTT	CASSRAGANTGELFF
TRBV6-1	TRBJ1-5	NA	13	once	TGTGCCAGCAATCTGGCAGGCACTCAGCCCCAGCATTTT	CASNLAGTQPQHF
TRBV11-3	TRBJ2-7	TRBD2	16	once	TGTGCCAGCAGCTTAGGACTAGCGGGGTCAACGGGGGAGCAGTACTTC	CASSLGLAGSTGEQYF
TRBV19	TRBJ1-3	NA	14	once	TGTGCCAGTAGTATGTACAGTAGAAGAAACACCATATATTTT	CASSMYSRRNTIYF